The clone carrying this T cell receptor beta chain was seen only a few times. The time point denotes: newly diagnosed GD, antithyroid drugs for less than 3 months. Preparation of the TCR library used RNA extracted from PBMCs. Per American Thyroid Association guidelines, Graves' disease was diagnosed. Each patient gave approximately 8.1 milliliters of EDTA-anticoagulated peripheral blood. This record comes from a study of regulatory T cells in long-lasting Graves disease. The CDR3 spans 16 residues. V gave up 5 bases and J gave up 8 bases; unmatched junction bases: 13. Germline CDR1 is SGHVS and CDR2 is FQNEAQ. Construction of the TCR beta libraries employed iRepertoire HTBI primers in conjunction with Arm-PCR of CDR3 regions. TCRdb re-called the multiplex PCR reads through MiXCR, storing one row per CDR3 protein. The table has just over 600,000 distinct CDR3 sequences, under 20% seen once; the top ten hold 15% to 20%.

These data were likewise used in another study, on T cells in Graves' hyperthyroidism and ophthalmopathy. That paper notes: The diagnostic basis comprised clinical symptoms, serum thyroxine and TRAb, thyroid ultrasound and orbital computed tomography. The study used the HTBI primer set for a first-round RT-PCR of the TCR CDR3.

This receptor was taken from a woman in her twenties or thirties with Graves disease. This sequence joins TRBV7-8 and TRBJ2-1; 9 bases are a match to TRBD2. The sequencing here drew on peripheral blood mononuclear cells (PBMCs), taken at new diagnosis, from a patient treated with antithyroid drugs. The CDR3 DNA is TGTGCCAGCAGCGGTGGAACCGGGACTAGCTTCTATGAGCAGTTCTTC. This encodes CASSGGTGTSFYEQFF.